These 9 T cell receptor beta chains were all obtained from the same sample, sequenced in a study of blood T cell repertoires in COVID-19. Profiled with immunoSEQ multiplex PCR; TCRdb holds only in-frame clones, not every one. This table holds 150,000 to 200,000 clones, approximately 80% found once. Sample: peripheral blood. Receptor source: a woman aged 55 to 70 with acute or convalescent COVID-19.

The chain couples TRBV6-2 or TRBV6-3 to TRBJ2-1, with TRBD1 matching 9 bases. The CDR3 consists of 15 residues. V dropped 4 bases and J dropped 8; count of bases not matched to a gene: 9. CDR1 and CDR2 (germline): MNHEY, SVGEGT. In DNA, the CDR3 is TGTGCCAGCAGTTCCACCGGGACAGGGTTTTATGAGCAGTTCTTC. Its protein product is CASSSTGTGFYEQFF.

This clone showed up just a few times. The chain uses TRBV20-1 and TRBJ1-2, with D uncertain. V was clipped by 6 bases and J by 7 bases, with 9 bases between them. CDR1 and CDR2 (germline): DFQATT, SNEGSKA (reference sequence). The CDR3 is 10 residues long. In DNA form, the CDR3 reads TGCAGTGCCAGGCAGGCTGGCTACACCTTC. As protein: CSARQAGYTF.

The rearrangement uses TRBV6-5 and TRBJ1-4, with TRBD1 as a possible D gene (5 bases). The CDR3 has 14 residues. Germline V gene sequence: CDR1 MNHEY, CDR2 SVGAGI. Between the trimmed V and J ends, which lost 2 bases and 11 bases, there was a span of 15 bases. The CDR3 DNA is TGTGCCAGCAGTTACGGGCAGGGTAACGGTAAACTGTTTTTT. Protein sequence: CASSYGQGNGKLFF.

With respect to this clone: Other nucleotide sequences in the sample specify the same CDR3. The rearrangement joins TRBV5-1 to TRBJ1-5; D gene uncertain. The V gene's germline CDR1 is SGHRS and CDR2 YFSETQ. V was clipped by 0 bases and J by 2 bases, with 6 bases between them. This CDR3 is built from 14 residues. CDR3 loop: CASSLGGGNQPQHF. The CDR3 region has the DNA TGCGCCAGCAGCTTGGGCGGAGGCAATCAGCCCCAGCATTTT.

The chain is built from TRBV10-3 and TRBJ2-7; 11 bases are a match to TRBD1. The CDR3 is 16 residues long. V shed 0 bases and J 7 bases; nucleotides not matched to a gene: 8. Per the germline V gene, CDR1 is ENHRY and CDR2 is SYGVKD. CDR3 in amino acids: CAISESDGQGAREQYF. CDR3 nucleotides: TGTGCCATCAGTGAGTCTGATGGACAGGGGGCGAGGGAGCAGTACTTC.

The chain joins TRBV4-3 to TRBJ1-4; D unclear. This CDR3 is built from 14 residues. The V end lost 6 bases, the J end lost 0 bases, and 8 bases lay between the germline ends. CDR1 LGHNA and CDR2 YSLEER come from the germline V gene. CDR3 DNA sequence: TGCGCCAGCAGTCCAACAGCAACTAATGAAAAACTGTTTTTT. Translation: CASSPTATNEKLFF.

This clone has only a few counts. V gene TRBV19 combines with J gene TRBJ2-7; TRBD1 matches 8 bases. The germline gives CDR1 LNHDA, CDR2 SQIVND (reference sequence). The trim removed 11 bases at V and 2 bases at J, leaving 5 bases unmatched. CDR3 length: 12 residues. The CDR3 DNA follows: TGTGCCTCTAGGGGACAGGCCTACGAGCAGTACTTC. Translation: CASRGQAYEQYF. Full variable domain (remainder filled in from reference TRBV19 and TRBJ2-7): DGGITQSPKYLFRKEGQNVTLSCEQNLNHDAMYWYRQDPGQGLRLIYYSQIVNDFQKGDIAEGYSVSREKKESFPLTVTSAQKNPTAFYLCASRGQAYEQYFGPGTRLTVT.

This clone was picked up a small number of times. This sequence joins TRBV11-2 and TRBJ2-1, with 12 bases identical to TRBD2. This CDR3 contains 17 residues. The V gene end was trimmed by 3 bases and the J gene end by 7 bases; junction bases not matched to a gene: 10. CDR1 and CDR2 from the germline V gene are SGHAT and FQNNGV. The CDR3 here is CASSFQLLAGGENEQFF. The DNA for the CDR3 is TGTGCCAGCAGCTTTCAGCTACTAGCGGGGGGCGAGAATGAGCAGTTCTTC.

To note about this clone: The same CDR3 arises from other DNA sequences in this sample as well. CDR3 coding DNA: TGTGCCAGCAGCCACCTTAGCTCCTACGAGCAGTACTTC. Its protein product is CASSHLSSYEQYF. The J gene is TRBJ2-7, the V gene TRBV3-1 (or the pseudogene TRBV3-2); D remains ambiguous. Trimming left V 3 bases short and J 0 bases short, with 6 bases between. The germline gives CDR1 LGHDT, CDR2 YNNKEL (reference sequence). This CDR3 spans 13 amino acids.